This T cell receptor beta chain came from a study of spatial heterogeneity in lung cancer. Study context: Alpha-chain sequences were consistently detected in smaller numbers than beta-chain sequences.

Time point defined: sample taken at primary tumor resection. The donors comprised 60 to 85 untreated early-stage non-small cell lung cancer patients. Whole RNA came from tumor, nontumor lung or frozen PBMC and was sequenced without being sorted. TCRdb analysed the 5' RACE reads with MiXCR anew, one entry per CDR3 protein. Of some 21,000 distinct CDR3 sequences in the sample, 4.6% were seen once. V was trimmed by 1 base and J by 0 bases, leaving 3 bases between them. The CDR3 covers 14 residues. Germline V gene data show CDR1 as SEHNR and CDR2 as FQNEAQ (reference sequence). This clonotype ranks as medium-sized. Its specificity is unknown. Study-wide results and limits: Blood showed ubiquitous tumor TCRs more often at resection than at routine follow-up.

This TCR was recovered from a male donor with early-stage non-small cell lung cancer. Sequences were derived from PBMCs, sampled at surgery. The chain links TRBV7-9 to TRBJ1-4; D is unresolved. CDR3 loop: CASSLDPTNEKLFF. The CDR3 DNA is TGTGCCAGCAGCTTAGATCCAACTAATGAAAAACTGTTTTTT.